The 24 T cell receptor beta chains below come from one sample, sequenced in a study of shared clonotypes between healthy human individuals. Libraries were prepared by immunoSEQ multiplex PCR; TCRdb keeps only in-frame clonotypes and omits some of them. The table has about 95,000 clones, around two thirds seen once. The source material was memory CD8+ T cells sorted from blood. Subset specified: CD45RO+ cells pooled with CCR7-negative TemRA cells. These receptors all stem from a man between 25 and 39 years old in good health.

The chain employs TRBV10-3 and TRBJ2-2, with 13 nucleotides matching TRBD2. V lost 11 bases, J lost 3 bases, and 6 bases stayed unmatched. CDR3 length: 15 amino acids. Germline V lookup: CDR1 ENHRY, CDR2 SYGVKD. CDR3 protein: CAVRTSGSDTGELFF. The CDR3 nucleotides are TGTGCCGTGCGGACTAGCGGGAGCGACACCGGGGAGCTGTTTTTT.

The rearrangement uses TRBV29-1 and TRBJ2-7, with a possible D match to TRBD2 (6 bases). The CDR3 loop spans 13 amino acids. The germline V and J ends were trimmed by 4 bases and 2 bases, with 12 bases remaining between them. CDR1 and CDR2 (germline): SQVTM, ANQGSEA. CDR3 region: CSVGTSGAYEQYF. CDR3 nucleotide sequence: TGCAGCGTTGGGACGTCGGGGGCCTACGAGCAGTACTTC.

The chain joins TRBV19 to TRBJ1-5; TRBD1 is a possible D gene (5 bases). This CDR3 contains 15 residues. Germline CDR1 and CDR2: LNHDA and SQIVND (reference sequence). Trimming stripped 7 bases from V and 0 bases from J, with 13 bases between. The CDR3 region is CASTSGPYSNQPQHF. CDR3 DNA sequence: TGTGCCAGTACCTCAGGGCCATATAGCAATCAGCCCCAGCATTTT.

V gene TRBV21-1 combines with J gene TRBJ2-3; the D call in the table, TRBD2, was not verified against the DNA. TRBV21-1 corresponds to a pseudogene. This CDR3 spans 17 amino acids. CDR3: CASSKGLAGDSTDTQYF. The CDR3 DNA follows: TGTGCCAGCAGTAAAGGACTAGCGGGCGATAGCACAGATACGCAGTATTTT.

The V and J genes are TRBV27 and TRBJ1-6; weak D call: TRBD1 (5 bases). This CDR3 has 15 residues. The V and J ends lost 1 base and 13 bases respectively, with 17 bases between them. CDR1 MNHEY and CDR2 SMNVEV come from the germline V gene (reference sequence). DNA of the CDR3: TGTGCCAGCAGTTTATACGGGGGAGGGGTGGTCCCCCTCCACTTT. It encodes CASSLYGGGVVPLHF.

The chain uses TRBV27 and TRBJ2-7, with 12 positions matching TRBD2. The CDR3 loop spans 17 amino acids. Trimming cost V 4 bases and J 4 bases; bases outside gene matches: 11. The germline V gene has CDR1 MNHEY and CDR2 SMNVEV (reference sequence). The CDR3 loop is CASSSGPSGRERYEQYF. The CDR3 DNA sequence: TGTGCCAGCAGTTCGGGCCCTAGCGGGAGGGAAAGATACGAGCAGTACTTC.

This clone appeared a single time. A far larger clone is off by one base, so a read error is likely. Other DNA sequences in this sample translate to the same CDR3. The J gene is TRBJ1-2, the V gene TRBV6-5, with TRBD1 matching over 8 bases. CDR1 and CDR2 from the germline V gene are MNHEY and SVGAGI. The CDR3 sequence is 14 residues long. The CDR3 region has the DNA TGTGCCAGCAGTCCACAGGGGGGCCGAGAAGGCTATACCTTC. As protein: CASSPQGGREGYTF.

The chain links TRBV29-1 to TRBJ2-1, with unresolved D. The CDR3 consists of 13 residues. In germline, CDR1 is SQVTM, CDR2 ANQGSEA. Trimming took off 4 bases at V and 0 bases at J, with 7 bases between the two ends. The DNA of the CDR3 is TGCAGCGTTGTAACTTACTCCTACAATGAGCAGTTCTTC. This encodes CSVVTYSYNEQFF.

Comment on this clone: Other DNA sequences within the sample encode an identical CDR3. The V and J genes are TRBV4-1 and TRBJ2-3; D might be TRBD1 or TRBD2, each matching 5 bases. Trimming cost V 2 bases and J 0 bases, with 9 bases left between them. CDR1 is MGHRA and CDR2 is YSYEKL in the germline V gene. The CDR3 spans 15 residues. The CDR3 sequence: CASSQRGVSTDTQYF. For the CDR3, the DNA is TGCGCCAGCAGCCAACGAGGGGTTAGCACAGATACGCAGTATTTT.

This clone was observed at least ten times. The chain carries TRBV28 and TRBJ1-1; D may be TRBD1 (5 bases). The CDR3 is 16 amino acids. CDR1 and CDR2 from the germline V gene are MDHEN and SYDVKM. Between the trimmed V and J ends, which lost 3 bases and 0 bases, there was a span of 14 bases. The CDR3 here is CASSFDLSRVNTEAFF. In nucleotides, the CDR3 is TGTGCCAGCAGTTTCGATTTATCCAGGGTGAACACTGAAGCTTTCTTT.

The rearrangement joins TRBV19 to TRBJ2-1, with D unclear. The V gene lost 2 bases and the J gene lost 6 bases, with 8 bases spanning the gap. The CDR3 totals 13 residues. Germline lookup yields CDR1 LNHDA and CDR2 SQIVND (reference sequence). This CDR3 reads CASSISRINEQFF. The CDR3 DNA follows: TGTGCCAGTAGTATATCTCGCATCAATGAGCAGTTCTTC.

The sample holds many counts of this clone. The rearrangement links TRBV9 to TRBJ1-2; 12 bases align to TRBD1. This CDR3 is 19 amino acids long. The germline V gene has CDR1 SGDLS and CDR2 YYNGEE. Trimming took 5 bases from V and 4 from J; bases not matched to a gene: 18. The CDR3 DNA is TGTGCCAGCAGTGACACCCGCGTCGGGACAGGGGGCGGACCCTATGGCTACACCTTC. Translated, it gives CASSDTRVGTGGGPYGYTF. The full variable domain, its missing parts supplied by reference TRBV9 and TRBJ1-2, is DSGVTQTPKHLITATGQRVTLRCSPRSGDLSVYWYQQSLDQGLQFLIQYYNGEERAKGNILERFSAQQFPDLHSELNLSSLELGDSALYFCASSDTRVGTGGGPYGYTFGSGTRLTVV.

This chain joins TRBV11-2 and TRBJ2-3; 7 positions agree with TRBD2. This CDR3 comprises 18 residues. Germline V gene data show CDR1 as SGHAT and CDR2 as FQNNGV. V gave up 3 bases and J gave up 4 bases; unmatched junction bases: 16. The CDR3 here is CASSFGPASGTGADTQYF. The CDR3 nucleotides are TGTGCCAGCAGCTTTGGGCCCGCCAGCGGGACGGGGGCAGATACGCAGTATTTT.

The table lists this clone with many counts. The chain is built from TRBV6-5 and TRBJ2-2, with D possibly TRBD1 on 6 matching bases. The CDR3 extends over 14 amino acids. Germline values: CDR1 MNHEY, CDR2 SVGAGI. The V and J ends lost 4 bases and 9 bases respectively, with 15 bases between them. The CDR3 bases are TGTGCCAGCAGTTTACGGACAGATCCTAGGGAGCTGTTTTTT. This codes for CASSLRTDPRELFF.

This clone was recorded once. This chain links TRBV2 with TRBJ2-1; perhaps TRBD2 as D (5 bases). Germline values: CDR1 SNHLY, CDR2 FYNNEI. V lost 2 bases, J lost 10 bases, and 9 bases lay in between. This CDR3 is 12 amino acids long. Written as DNA, the CDR3 is TGTGCCAGCAGTGAACCTAGCATCGAGCAGTTCTTC. This codes for CASSEPSIEQFF.

This clone was detected only a few times. The V and J genes are TRBV15 and TRBJ2-7, with D tentatively TRBD2 (5 bases). Germline assignment: CDR1 LNHNV and CDR2 YYDKDF (reference sequence). CDR3 size: 15 residues. The V end was cut by 0 bases, the J end by 3 bases, with 12 bases between. The CDR3 protein is CATSRDSGVNYEQYF. The DNA for the CDR3 is TGTGCCACCAGCAGAGATTCCGGGGTTAACTACGAGCAGTACTTC.

CDR3 sequence reads: CASSLPGLAYEQYF. CDR3 nucleotides: TGTGCCAGTTCTCTACCGGGACTAGCCTACGAGCAGTACTTC. The rearrangement uses TRBV27 and TRBJ2-7; 8 bases match TRBD2. This CDR3 spans 14 amino acids. Germline loops: CDR1 MNHEY, CDR2 SMNVEV (reference sequence). V shed 9 bases, J shed 2 bases, and the junction held 9 bases outside the gene matches.

Only a few counts were recorded for this clone. This chain connects TRBV20-1 to TRBJ2-1; D gene uncertain. In germline, CDR1 is DFQATT, CDR2 SNEGSKA (reference sequence). The CDR3 sequence is 9 residues long. Trimming shortened V by 6 bases and J by 10 bases, and 7 bases separated the two germline ends. In DNA, the CDR3 is TGCAGTGCGCGGCCCGAGCAGTTCTTC. It translates to CSARPEQFF.

This chain connects TRBV6-5 to TRBJ2-7, with 7 bases aligning to TRBD2. J gave up 0 bases and V 2 bases, and 7 bases lay outside the gene matches. Germline CDR1 and CDR2: MNHEY and SVGAGI. The CDR3 is 16 residues long. CDR3 DNA: TGTGCCAGCAGTTACGGGGGAGGGAGGGGCTCCTACGAGCAGTACTTC. Protein product: CASSYGGGRGSYEQYF.

This clone was counted ten times or more. The chain uses TRBV28 and TRBJ2-5; D gene unclear. V was clipped by 6 bases and J by 2 bases, with 13 bases between them. CDR1 is MDHEN and CDR2 is SYDVKM in the germline V gene. The CDR3 is 14 amino acids. The CDR3 here is CASSPVLRQETQYF. The CDR3 DNA is TGTGCCAGCAGCCCCGTCCTCCGGCAAGAGACCCAGTACTTC.

This clone was detected only once. The chain carries TRBV29-1 and TRBJ2-1, with 7 bases lining up with TRBD2. The CDR3 spans 13 residues. The V gene's germline CDR1 is SQVTM and CDR2 ANQGSEA. V dropped 7 bases and J dropped 9; count of bases not matched to a gene: 12. The CDR3 sequence: CSAETSAGGEQFF. The CDR3 DNA reads as TGCAGCGCCGAAACTAGCGCCGGGGGTGAGCAGTTCTTC.

This chain joins TRBV7-8 and TRBJ2-1; D is ambiguous. The CDR3 consists of 12 residues. With 5 bases removed from V and 8 bases from J, the gap between germline ends came to 10 bases. Germline assignment: CDR1 SGHVS and CDR2 FQNEAQ. The CDR3: CASSPPRDEQFF. In nucleotides, the CDR3 is TGTGCCAGCAGCCCCCCTCGGGATGAGCAGTTCTTC.

DNA of the CDR3: TGCGCCAGCAGCCCGACTTCCATGGACAATGAGCAGTTCTTC. Residues: CASSPTSMDNEQFF. The rearrangement joins TRBV4-3 to TRBJ2-1; D remains ambiguous. V lost 4 bases to trimming and J lost 5 bases, with 12 bases between them. This CDR3 region has 14 residues. Germline values: CDR1 LGHNA, CDR2 YSLEER.

The chain couples TRBV5-3 to TRBJ2-4; D is perhaps TRBD2 (6 bases). TRBV5-3 counts as an open reading frame of uncertain function. The CDR3 length is 13 residues. V lost 7 bases to trimming and J lost 1 base, with 9 bases between them. The CDR3 is CARGRRAKNIQYF. In DNA, the CDR3 is TGTGCCAGAGGGAGGAGGGCCAAAAACATTCAGTACTTC.